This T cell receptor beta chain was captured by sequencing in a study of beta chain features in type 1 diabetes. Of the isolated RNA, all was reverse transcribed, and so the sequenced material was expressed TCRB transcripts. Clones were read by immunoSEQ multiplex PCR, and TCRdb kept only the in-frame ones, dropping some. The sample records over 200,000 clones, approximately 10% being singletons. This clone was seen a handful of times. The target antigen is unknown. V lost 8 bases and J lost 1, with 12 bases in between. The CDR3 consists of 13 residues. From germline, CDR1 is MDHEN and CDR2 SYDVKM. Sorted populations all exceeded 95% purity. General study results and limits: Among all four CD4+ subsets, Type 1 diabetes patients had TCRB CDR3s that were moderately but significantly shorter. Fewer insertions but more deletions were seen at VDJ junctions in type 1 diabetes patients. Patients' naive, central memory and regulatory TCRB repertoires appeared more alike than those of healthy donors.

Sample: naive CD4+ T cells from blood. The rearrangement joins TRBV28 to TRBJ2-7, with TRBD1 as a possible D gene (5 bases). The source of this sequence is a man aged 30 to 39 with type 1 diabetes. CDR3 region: CASASGQSYEQYF. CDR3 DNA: TGTGCCAGCGCCTCAGGACAATCCTACGAGCAGTACTTC.